The clone carrying this T cell receptor (beta chain) came up a few times. Its specificity is unknown. Preparation of the TCRbeta library involved a method that used unique molecular identifiers. TCRdb independently ran MiXCR on the PCR reads; one entry per CDR3 protein. The profile covers approximately 210,000 distinct CDR3 sequences, with approximately 17% appearing a single time and 40% to 50% taken by the ten largest. This entry is derived from a study of T-cell reconstitution after alpha-beta-depleted transplantation in children. Germline lookup yields CDR1 SGHTA and CDR2 FQGNSA. V lost 5 bases and J 4 bases, leaving 11 bases between the germline ends. The CDR3 is 14 amino acids. Study results and limitations: Expanded graft clones numbering several hundred reportedly gave rise to alpha-beta T cells about two months after transplant. Elevated TCRbeta diversity at day 60 was traced, in some patients, to surviving recipient T cells and thymic progenitors.

The TCR sequence derives from a male patient under 10 years old who had a stem cell transplant for acute lymphoblastic leukemia, so the T cells may come from the graft donor. The J gene is TRBJ2-2, the V gene TRBV7-2, with D perhaps TRBD1 (6 bases). The material was PBMCs, mostly from graft donor cells, obtained 360 days after TCRalphabeta/CD19-depleted stem cell transplant. The CDR3 loop is CASSPTQGTGELFF. CDR3 nucleotides: TGTGCCAGCAGCCCCACACAGGGCACCGGGGAGCTGTTTTTT. Using reference TRBV7-2 and TRBJ2-2 for the parts outside the CDR3, the full variable domain is GAGVSQSPSNKVTEKGKDVELRCDPISGHTALYWYRQSLGQGLEFLIYFQGNSAPDKSGLPSDRFSAERTGGSVSTLTIQRTQQEDSAVYLCASSPTQGTGELFFGEGSRLTVL.